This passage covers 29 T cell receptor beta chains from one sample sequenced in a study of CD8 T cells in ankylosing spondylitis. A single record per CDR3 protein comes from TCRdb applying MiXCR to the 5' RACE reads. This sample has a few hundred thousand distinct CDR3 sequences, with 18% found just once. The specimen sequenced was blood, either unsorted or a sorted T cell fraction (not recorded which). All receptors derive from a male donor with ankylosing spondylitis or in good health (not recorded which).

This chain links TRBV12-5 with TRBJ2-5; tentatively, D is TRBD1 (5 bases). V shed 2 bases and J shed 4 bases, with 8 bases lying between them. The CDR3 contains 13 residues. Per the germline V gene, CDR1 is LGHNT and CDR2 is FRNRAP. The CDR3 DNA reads TGTGCTAGTGGTTTGCCAGGGTTAGAGACCCAGTACTTC. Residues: CASGLPGLETQYF.

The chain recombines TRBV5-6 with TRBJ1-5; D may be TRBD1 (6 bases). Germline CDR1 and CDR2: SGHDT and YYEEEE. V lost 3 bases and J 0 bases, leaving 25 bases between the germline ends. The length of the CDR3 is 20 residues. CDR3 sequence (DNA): TGTGCCAGCAGCTCCCACCGGGGGGGGGCGAAAGATACTAGCAATCAGCCCCAGCATTTT. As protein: CASSSHRGGAKDTSNQPQHF.

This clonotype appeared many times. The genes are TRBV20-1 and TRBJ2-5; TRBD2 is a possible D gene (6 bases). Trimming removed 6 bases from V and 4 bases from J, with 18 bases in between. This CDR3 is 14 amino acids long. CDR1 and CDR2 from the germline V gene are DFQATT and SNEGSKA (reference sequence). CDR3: CSARDGSLLETQYF. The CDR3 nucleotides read TGCAGTGCCAGGGACGGGAGCCTACTAGAGACCCAGTACTTC.

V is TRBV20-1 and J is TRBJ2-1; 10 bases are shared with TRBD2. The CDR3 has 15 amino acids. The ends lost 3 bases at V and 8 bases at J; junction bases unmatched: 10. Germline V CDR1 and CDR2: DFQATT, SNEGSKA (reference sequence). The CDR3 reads CSARGEAGGPYEQFF. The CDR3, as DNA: TGCAGTGCTAGGGGAGAAGCGGGAGGGCCCTATGAGCAGTTCTTC.

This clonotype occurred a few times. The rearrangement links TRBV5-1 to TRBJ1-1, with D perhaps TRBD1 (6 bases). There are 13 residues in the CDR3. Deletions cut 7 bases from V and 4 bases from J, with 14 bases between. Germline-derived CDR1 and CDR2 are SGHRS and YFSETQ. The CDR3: CASGPGGVTEAFF. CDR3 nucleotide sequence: TGCGCCAGCGGGCCTGGGGGCGTCACTGAAGCTTTCTTT.

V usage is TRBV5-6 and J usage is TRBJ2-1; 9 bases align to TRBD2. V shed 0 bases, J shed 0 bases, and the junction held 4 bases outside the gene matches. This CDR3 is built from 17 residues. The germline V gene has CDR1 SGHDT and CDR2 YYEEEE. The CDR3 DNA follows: TGTGCCAGCAGCTTGGGACTAGCGGAGAACTCCTACAATGAGCAGTTCTTC. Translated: CASSLGLAENSYNEQFF.

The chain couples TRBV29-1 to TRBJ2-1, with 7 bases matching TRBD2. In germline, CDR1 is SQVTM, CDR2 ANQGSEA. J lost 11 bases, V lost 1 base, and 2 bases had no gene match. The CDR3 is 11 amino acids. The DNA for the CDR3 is TGCAGCGTTGAAGCGGGGGGAAAGCAGTTCTTC. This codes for CSVEAGGKQFF.

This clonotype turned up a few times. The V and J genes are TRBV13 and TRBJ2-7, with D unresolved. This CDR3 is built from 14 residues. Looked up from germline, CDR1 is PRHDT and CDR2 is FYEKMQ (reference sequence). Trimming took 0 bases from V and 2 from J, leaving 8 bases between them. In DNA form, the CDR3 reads TGTGCCAGCAGCTTAGGAGGGCACCCCTACGAGCAGTACTTC. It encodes CASSLGGHPYEQYF.

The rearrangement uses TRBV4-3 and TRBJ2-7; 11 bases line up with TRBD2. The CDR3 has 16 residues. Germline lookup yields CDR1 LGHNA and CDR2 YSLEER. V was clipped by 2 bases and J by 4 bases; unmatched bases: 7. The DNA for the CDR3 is TGCGCCAGCAGCCAACATACTAGCGGGAGTACTTACGAGCAGTACTTC. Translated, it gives CASSQHTSGSTYEQYF.

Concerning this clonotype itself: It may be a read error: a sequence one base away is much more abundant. The CDR3 DNA reads as TGCGCCAGCAGCCAAGGACCGGGAGGTGTGCAGTTCTTC. Translating it yields CASSQGPGGVQFF. The V call is TRBV4-3, the J call TRBJ2-1; 7 bases match TRBD2. Germline-derived CDR1 and CDR2 are LGHNA and YSLEER. The CDR3 is made up of 13 amino acids. The V segment lost 1 base and the J segment 12 bases; nucleotides outside the gene matches: 6.

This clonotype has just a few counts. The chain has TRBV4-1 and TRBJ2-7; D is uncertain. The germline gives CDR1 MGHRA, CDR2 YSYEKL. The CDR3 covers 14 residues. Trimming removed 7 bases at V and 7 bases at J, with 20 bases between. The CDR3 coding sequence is TGCGCCAGCACTCCCACACCGTTGAGGCGGGAGCAGTACTTC. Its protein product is CASTPTPLRREQYF.

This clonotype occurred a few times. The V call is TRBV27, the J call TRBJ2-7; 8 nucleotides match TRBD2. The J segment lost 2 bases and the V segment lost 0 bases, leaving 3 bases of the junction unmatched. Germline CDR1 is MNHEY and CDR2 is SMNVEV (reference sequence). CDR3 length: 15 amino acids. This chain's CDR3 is CASSLSSGDAYEQYF. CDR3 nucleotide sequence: TGTGCCAGCAGTTTATCTAGCGGGGACGCCTACGAGCAGTACTTC.

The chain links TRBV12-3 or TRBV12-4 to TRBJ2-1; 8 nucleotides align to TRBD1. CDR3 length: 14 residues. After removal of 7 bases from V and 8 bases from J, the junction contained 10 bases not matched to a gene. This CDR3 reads CASTLGQVHHEQFF. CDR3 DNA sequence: TGTGCCAGCACCCTGGGACAGGTTCACCATGAGCAGTTCTTC.

CDR3 loop: CASSWNGGGETQYF. The CDR3 DNA follows: TGCGCCAGCAGCTGGAACGGGGGCGGAGAGACCCAGTACTTC. The chain joins TRBV5-1 to TRBJ2-5, with D possibly being TRBD1 or TRBD2 (6 bases each). Deletions cut 3 bases from V and 4 bases from J, with 13 bases between. The CDR3 extends over 14 amino acids. The germline V gene encodes CDR1 SGHRS and CDR2 YFSETQ.

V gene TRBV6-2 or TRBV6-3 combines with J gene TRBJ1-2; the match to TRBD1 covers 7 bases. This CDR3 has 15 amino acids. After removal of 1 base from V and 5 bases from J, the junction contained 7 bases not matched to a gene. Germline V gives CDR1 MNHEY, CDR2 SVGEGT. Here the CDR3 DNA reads TGTGCCAGCAGTTACTTGGACAGGCTCCTTTATGGCTACACCTTC. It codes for CASSYLDRLLYGYTF.

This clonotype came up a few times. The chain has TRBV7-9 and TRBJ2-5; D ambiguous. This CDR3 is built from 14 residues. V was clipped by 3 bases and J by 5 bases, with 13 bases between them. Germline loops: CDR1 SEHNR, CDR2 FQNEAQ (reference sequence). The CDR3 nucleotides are TGTGCCAGCAGCTTTGGTCCGACGTGGGAGACCCAGTACTTC. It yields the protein CASSFGPTWETQYF.

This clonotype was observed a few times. The chain's CDR3 is CATRDRGYNEQFF. The CDR3 DNA reads as TGTGCCACTAGGGACAGGGGCTACAATGAGCAGTTCTTC. The V call is TRBV27, the J call TRBJ2-1; 10 positions match TRBD1. J lost 3 bases, V lost 10 bases, and 3 bases had no gene match. This CDR3 is built from 13 residues. Germline CDR1 MNHEY, CDR2 SMNVEV (reference sequence).

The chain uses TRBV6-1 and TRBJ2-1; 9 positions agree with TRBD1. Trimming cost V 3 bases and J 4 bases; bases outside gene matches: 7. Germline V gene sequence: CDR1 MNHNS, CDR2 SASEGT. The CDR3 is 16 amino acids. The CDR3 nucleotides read TGTGCCAGCAGTGATATCACAGGGGGCCTATACAATGAGCAGTTCTTC. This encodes CASSDITGGLYNEQFF.

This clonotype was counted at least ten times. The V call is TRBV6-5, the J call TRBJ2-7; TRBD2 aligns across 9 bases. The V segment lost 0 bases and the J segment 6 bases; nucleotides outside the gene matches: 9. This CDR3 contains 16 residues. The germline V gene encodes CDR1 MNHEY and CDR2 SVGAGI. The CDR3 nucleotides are TGTGCCAGCAGTTACTCACCGGTAGCGGGAGAGCTCGAGCAGTACTTC. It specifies CASSYSPVAGELEQYF.

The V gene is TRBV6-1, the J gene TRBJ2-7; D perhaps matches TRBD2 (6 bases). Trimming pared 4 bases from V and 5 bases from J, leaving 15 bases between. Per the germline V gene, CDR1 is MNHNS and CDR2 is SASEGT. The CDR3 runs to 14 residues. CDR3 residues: CASSGEAGWDEQYF. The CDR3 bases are TGTGCCAGCAGTGGGGAGGCGGGATGGGACGAGCAGTACTTC.

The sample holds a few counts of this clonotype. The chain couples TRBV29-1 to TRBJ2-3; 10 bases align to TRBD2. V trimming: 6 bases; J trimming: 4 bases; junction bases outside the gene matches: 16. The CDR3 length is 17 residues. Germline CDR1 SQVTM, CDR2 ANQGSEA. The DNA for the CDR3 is TGCAGCGTGGTGGCGGCAGGGGTGAGCGGGAGGGCAGATACGCAGTATTTT. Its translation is CSVVAAGVSGRADTQYF.

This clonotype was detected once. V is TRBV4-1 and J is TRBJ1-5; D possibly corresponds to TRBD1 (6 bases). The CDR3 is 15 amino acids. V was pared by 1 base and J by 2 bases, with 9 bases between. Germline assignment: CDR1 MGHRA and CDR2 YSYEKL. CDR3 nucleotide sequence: TGCGCCAGCAGCCAAGTTTGGACAGGCAATCAGCCCCAGCATTTT. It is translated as CASSQVWTGNQPQHF.

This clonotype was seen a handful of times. The CDR3 DNA is TGTGCCAGCAGGAGAAGCACAGATACGCAGTATTTT. Translating gives CASRRSTDTQYF. The chain combines TRBV6-5 with TRBJ2-3; D is ambiguous. Germline V gene data show CDR1 as MNHEY and CDR2 as SVGAGI. This CDR3 spans 12 amino acids. V lost 6 bases, J lost 0 bases, and 4 bases lay in between.

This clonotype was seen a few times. The CDR3 loop is CASVGEGESYNEQFF. The CDR3 DNA reads TGTGCCAGCGTAGGGGAGGGGGAATCCTACAATGAGCAGTTCTTC. The V gene is TRBV28, the J gene TRBJ2-1, with D perhaps matching TRBD2 (7 bases). The CDR3 covers 15 residues. The germline CDR1 and CDR2 sequences are MDHEN and SYDVKM. Trimming removed 8 bases at V and 1 base at J, with 15 bases between.

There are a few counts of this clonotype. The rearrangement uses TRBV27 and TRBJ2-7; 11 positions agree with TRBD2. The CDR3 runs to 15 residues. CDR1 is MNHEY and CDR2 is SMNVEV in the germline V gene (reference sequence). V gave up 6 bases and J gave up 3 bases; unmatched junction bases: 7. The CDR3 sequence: CASSMGLAAYYEQYF. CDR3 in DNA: TGTGCCAGCAGCATGGGACTAGCGGCTTACTACGAGCAGTACTTC.

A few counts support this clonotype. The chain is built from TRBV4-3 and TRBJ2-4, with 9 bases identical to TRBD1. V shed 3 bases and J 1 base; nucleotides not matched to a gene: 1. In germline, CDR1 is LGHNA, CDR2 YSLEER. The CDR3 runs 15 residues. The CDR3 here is CASSQGQGAKNIQYF. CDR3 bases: TGCGCCAGCAGCCAGGGACAGGGTGCCAAAAACATTCAGTACTTC.

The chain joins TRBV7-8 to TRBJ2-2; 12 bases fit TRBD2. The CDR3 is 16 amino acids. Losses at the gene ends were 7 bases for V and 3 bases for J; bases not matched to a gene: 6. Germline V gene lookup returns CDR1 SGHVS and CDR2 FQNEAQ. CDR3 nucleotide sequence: TGTGCCAGCACAGCGACTAGCGGGAGTCACACCGGGGAGCTGTTTTTT. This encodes CASTATSGSHTGELFF.

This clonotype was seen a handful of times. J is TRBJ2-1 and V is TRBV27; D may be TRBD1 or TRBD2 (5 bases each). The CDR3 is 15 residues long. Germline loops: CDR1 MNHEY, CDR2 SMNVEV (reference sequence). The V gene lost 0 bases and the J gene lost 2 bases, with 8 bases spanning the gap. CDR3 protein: CASSLSGDPYNEQFF. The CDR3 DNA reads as TGTGCCAGCAGTTTATCAGGGGACCCCTACAATGAGCAGTTCTTC.

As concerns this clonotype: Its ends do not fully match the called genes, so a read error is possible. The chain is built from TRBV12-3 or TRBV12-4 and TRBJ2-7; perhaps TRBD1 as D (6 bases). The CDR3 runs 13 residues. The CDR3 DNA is TGTGCCAGCAGACTACAGGGAAACTACGAGCTGTACTTC. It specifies CASRLQGNYELYF.